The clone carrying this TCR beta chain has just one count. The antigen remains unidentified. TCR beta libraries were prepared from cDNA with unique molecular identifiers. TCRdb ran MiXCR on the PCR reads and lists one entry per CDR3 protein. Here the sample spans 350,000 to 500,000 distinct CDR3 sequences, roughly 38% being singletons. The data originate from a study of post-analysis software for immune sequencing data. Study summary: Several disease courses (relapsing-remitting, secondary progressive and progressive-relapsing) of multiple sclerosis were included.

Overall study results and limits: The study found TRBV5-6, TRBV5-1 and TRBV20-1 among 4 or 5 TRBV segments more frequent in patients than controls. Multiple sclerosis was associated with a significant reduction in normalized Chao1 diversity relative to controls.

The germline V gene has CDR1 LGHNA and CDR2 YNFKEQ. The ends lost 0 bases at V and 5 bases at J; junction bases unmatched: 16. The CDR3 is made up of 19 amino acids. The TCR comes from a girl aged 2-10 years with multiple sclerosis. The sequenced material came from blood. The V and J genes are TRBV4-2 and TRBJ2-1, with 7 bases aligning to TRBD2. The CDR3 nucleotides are TGTGCCAGCAGCCAAGAGGGTGGGGCGGGAGAGTCGGGGAACAATGAGCAGTTCTTC. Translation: CASSQEGGAGESGNNEQFF.